This T cell receptor (beta chain) stems from a study of cytomegalovirus exposure and HLA in healthy donors. A multiplex PCR was run with 60 Vbeta primers and 13 Jbeta primers. Profiled with immunoSEQ multiplex PCR; TCRdb holds only in-frame clones, not every one. The sample consists of more than 200,000 clones, around 79% of them appearing once. V shed 3 bases and J 9 bases; nucleotides not matched to a gene: 5. CDR3 length: 15 residues. The germline CDR1 and CDR2 sequences are SGDLS and YYNGEE. General observations from the study: Of the V segments, some could not be distinguished, including TRBV6-2 and TRBV6-3, and were excluded.

In this sample, this clone turned up a few times. Its antigen is undetermined. This clonotype was obtained from a man aged 18 to 30 in good health and CMV-seronegative. Sequenced: PBMCs. The chain joins TRBV9 to TRBJ2-1; TRBD2 aligns across 14 bases. This CDR3 is CASSEGLAGVVEQFF. For the CDR3, the DNA is TGTGCCAGCAGCGAGGGACTAGCGGGAGTCGTTGAGCAGTTCTTC.